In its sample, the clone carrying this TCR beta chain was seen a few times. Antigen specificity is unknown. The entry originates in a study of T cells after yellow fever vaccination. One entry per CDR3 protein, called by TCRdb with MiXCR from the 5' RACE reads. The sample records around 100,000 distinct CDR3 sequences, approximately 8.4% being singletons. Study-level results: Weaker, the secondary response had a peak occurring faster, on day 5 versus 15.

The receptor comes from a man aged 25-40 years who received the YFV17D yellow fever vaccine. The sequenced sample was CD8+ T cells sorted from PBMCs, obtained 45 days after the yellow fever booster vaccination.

The CDR3 DNA follows: TGTGCCATGGGACTAGCGGGACGCAACACCGGGGAGCTGTTTTTT. Translating gives CAMGLAGRNTGELFF. The V and J genes are TRBV5-4 and TRBJ2-2; 13 bases agree with TRBD2. The CDR3 is 15 amino acids. Germline CDR1 reads SGHNT; CDR2 reads YYREEE (reference sequence). J lost 2 bases, V lost 9 bases, and 4 bases had no gene match.